The clone carrying this T cell receptor beta chain was detected many times. Its antigen is as yet unknown. RNA transcripts gave rise to amplified TCR beta CDR3 regions. Using the HTBI primer set, a first-round RT-PCR was run on the TCR CDR3. Using its own MiXCR run on the multiplex PCR reads, TCRdb lists one record per CDR3 protein. This sample yields tens of thousands of distinct CDR3 sequences, of which approximately 50% are seen a single time; approximately 6.2% belongs to the top ten. The CDR3 covers 15 residues. CDR1 is MGHDK, CDR2 SYGVNS, per germline. V was cut by 4 bases and J by 10 bases, with 22 bases left in between. It was at first hyperthyroidism diagnosis, before any ophthalmopathy symptoms, that the blood sample was taken. A roughly 9.3 ml volume of fresh peripheral blood provided the PBMCs. These data originate in a study of T cells in Graves' hyperthyroidism and ophthalmopathy. Study information: Specimen type is peripheral blood, collected at initial diagnosis prior to any treatment.

Study findings and constraints: Before onset, ophthalmopathy was predicted by the model a median around 6 months earlier.

Sequenced sample: blood. This chain connects TRBV25-1 to TRBJ1-1; D is uncertain. This TCR came from a woman in her fifties or sixties with Graves' hyperthyroidism that later progressed to Graves' ophthalmopathy. CDR3 in DNA: TGTGCCAGCAGTGCCGCCACAGAGGCCCTTAAAGGAGCTTTCTTT. Its translation is CASSAATEALKGAFF.